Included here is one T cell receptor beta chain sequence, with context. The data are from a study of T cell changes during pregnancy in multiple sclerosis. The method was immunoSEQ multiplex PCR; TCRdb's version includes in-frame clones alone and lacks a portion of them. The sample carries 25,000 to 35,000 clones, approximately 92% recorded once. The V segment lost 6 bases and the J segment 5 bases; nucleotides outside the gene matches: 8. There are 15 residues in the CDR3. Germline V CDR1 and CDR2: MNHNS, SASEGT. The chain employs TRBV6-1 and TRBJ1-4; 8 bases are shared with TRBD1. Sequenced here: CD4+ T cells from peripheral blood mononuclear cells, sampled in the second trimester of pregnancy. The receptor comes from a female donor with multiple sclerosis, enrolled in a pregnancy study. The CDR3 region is CASRQPGQGNEKLFF. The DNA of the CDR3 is TGTGCCAGCAGACAGCCCGGACAGGGCAATGAAAAACTGTTTTTT.